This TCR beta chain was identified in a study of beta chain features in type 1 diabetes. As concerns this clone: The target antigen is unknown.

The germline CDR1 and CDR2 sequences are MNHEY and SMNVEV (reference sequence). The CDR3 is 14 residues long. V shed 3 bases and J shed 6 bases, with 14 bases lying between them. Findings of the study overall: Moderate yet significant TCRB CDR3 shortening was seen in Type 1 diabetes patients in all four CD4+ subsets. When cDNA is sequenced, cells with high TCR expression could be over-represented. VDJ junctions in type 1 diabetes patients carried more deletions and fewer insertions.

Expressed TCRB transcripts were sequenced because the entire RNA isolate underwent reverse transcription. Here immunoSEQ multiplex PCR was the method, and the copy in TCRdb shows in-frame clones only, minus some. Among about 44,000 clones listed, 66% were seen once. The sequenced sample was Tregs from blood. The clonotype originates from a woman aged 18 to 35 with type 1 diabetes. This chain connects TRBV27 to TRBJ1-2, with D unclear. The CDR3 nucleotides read TGTGCCAGCAGTTTCCTCGGACTGGGTAATGGCTACACCTTC. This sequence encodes CASSFLGLGNGYTF.